Below are 11 T cell receptor beta chains sequenced from a single sample in a study of T cells in localized non-small cell lung cancer. TCRdb's table, derived via immunoSEQ multiplex PCR, lists solely in-frame clones and lacks some. The repertoire has about 41,000 clones, about 88% of them found once; the top ten carry about 2.6%. The sample in question was peripheral blood, obtained before any cancer treatment. Receptors originate from an older female donor with stage I squamous cell lung carcinoma.

This sequence joins TRBV19 and TRBJ2-1; the match to TRBD2 covers 7 bases. The ends lost 3 bases at V and 7 bases at J; junction bases unmatched: 12. The CDR3 is 16 amino acids. Germline V gene lookup returns CDR1 LNHDA and CDR2 SQIVND (reference sequence). CDR3 amino acids: CASSIKSGMVANEQFF. The CDR3 nucleotides read TGTGCCAGTAGTATTAAGAGCGGGATGGTGGCTAATGAGCAGTTCTTC.

The CDR3 DNA is TGCGCCAGCGGAGGAGGGGGAGGCTCCTACAATGAGCAGTTCTTC. This translates into CASGGGGGSYNEQFF. The genes are TRBV5-1 and TRBJ2-1; D possibly matches TRBD1 or TRBD2 (6 bases each). Trimming left V 7 bases short and J 0 bases short, with 14 bases between. The CDR3 is 15 amino acids. CDR1 is SGHRS, CDR2 YFSETQ, per germline.

The gene calls are TRBV6-5 and TRBJ1-4; D is ambiguous. The germline V gene encodes CDR1 MNHEY and CDR2 SVGAGI. Trimming removed 5 bases at V and 3 bases at J, with 10 bases between. The CDR3 covers 14 residues. The CDR3, as DNA: TGTGCCAGCAGTCCGAGCGGTTCTAATGAAAAACTGTTTTTT. Translated: CASSPSGSNEKLFF.

This chain joins TRBV11-2 and TRBJ2-7, with D uncertain. There are 15 residues in the CDR3. V was pared by 5 bases and J by 0 bases, with 14 bases between. Germline V gene lookup returns CDR1 SGHAT and CDR2 FQNNGV. CDR3 residues: CASSPSPSPSYEQYF. The DNA for the CDR3 is TGTGCCAGCAGCCCCAGTCCATCACCCTCCTACGAGCAGTACTTC.

This chain connects TRBV7-2 to TRBJ2-4; perhaps TRBD2 as D (5 bases). Trimming stripped 5 bases from V and 9 bases from J, with 17 bases between. The CDR3 covers 14 residues. CDR1 SGHTA and CDR2 FQGNSA come from the germline V gene. Written as DNA, the CDR3 is TGTGCCAGCAGCATCGGGGTCCGCCGCGGCATTCAGTACTTC. Translation: CASSIGVRRGIQYF.

The chain is built from TRBV7-9 and TRBJ1-2, with 7 bases matching TRBD1. The CDR3 loop spans 16 amino acids. Germline values: CDR1 SEHNR, CDR2 FQNEAQ (reference sequence). The J segment lost 4 bases and the V segment lost 3 bases, leaving 11 bases of the junction unmatched. The CDR3 region is CASSFPGGGRGYGYTF. DNA for the CDR3: TGTGCCAGCAGCTTCCCAGGGGGAGGAAGGGGCTATGGCTACACCTTC.

The rearrangement uses TRBV18 and TRBJ2-1; D is undetermined. The V end was cut by 3 bases, the J end by 2 bases, with 11 bases between. Germline V CDR1 and CDR2: KGHSH, LQKENI. This CDR3 region has 15 residues. CDR3 in DNA: TGTGCCAGCTCACCGCGGCAGACCACCTACAATGAGCAGTTCTTC. This translates into CASSPRQTTYNEQFF.

The gene calls are TRBV2 and TRBJ1-4; a weak D match, TRBD1 (6 bases). Germline lookup yields CDR1 SNHLY and CDR2 FYNNEI. The CDR3 loop spans 14 amino acids. The ends were cut back, 4 bases at V and 5 bases at J, with 11 bases in the middle. The CDR3, as DNA: TGTGCCAGCAGTGGGCAGGGGCGGAATGAAAAACTGTTTTTT. It specifies CASSGQGRNEKLFF.

The genes are TRBV5-8 and TRBJ1-4; D not resolved. V was cut by 6 bases and J by 7 bases, with 13 bases left in between. Germline CDR1 is SGHTS and CDR2 is YDEGEE. The CDR3 is 13 amino acids. The CDR3, as DNA: TGTGCCAGCAACGAAAGGGTCATTGAAAAACTGTTTTTT. Protein: CASNERVIEKLFF.

This chain uses TRBV13 with TRBJ2-3; D may be TRBD1 or TRBD2 (5 bases each). CDR3 size: 14 residues. The V and J ends lost 5 bases and 2 bases respectively, with 11 bases between them. Germline values: CDR1 PRHDT, CDR2 FYEKMQ (reference sequence). The CDR3 is CASSLRGSTDTQYF. DNA for the CDR3: TGTGCCAGCAGCCTGAGGGGTTCCACAGATACGCAGTATTTT.

The rearrangement uses TRBV4-3 and TRBJ2-6, with a weak D call TRBD1 (6 bases). V dropped 8 bases and J dropped 4 bases, with 21 bases sitting between them. The CDR3 spans 17 residues. Germline V gene sequence: CDR1 LGHNA, CDR2 YSLEER. The CDR3 protein is CASRDTGNPGGANVLTF. The CDR3 coding sequence is TGCGCCAGCCGGGACACGGGGAACCCTGGAGGGGCCAACGTCCTGACTTTC.